This T cell receptor (beta chain) was sequenced in a study of T cells in Graves' hyperthyroidism and ophthalmopathy (dated by TCRdb to the late 2010s). General notes on the study: Peripheral blood samples were taken at the time of initial diagnosis, prior to any treatment. To identify TCR V-J signatures that set the groups apart, the researchers used a discovery cohort of 100 or so patients, made up of 40 to 45 with Graves' ophthalmopathy and 55 to 65 with stable Graves' hyperthyroidism. Prospective prediction of ophthalmopathy was tested in an independent validation cohort of fewer than 20 hyperthyroidism patients and around 16 patients who later progressed to ophthalmopathy. The roughly 100 discovery patients were randomly split 7:3 into training and test sets. In six Graves' hyperthyroidism patients, the study also compared T-cell repertoires from thyroid tissue with T-cell repertoires from blood. Following sampling, methimazole starting at 30 mg daily was given to hyperthyroidism patients, and high-dose intravenous methylprednisolone was given to ophthalmopathy patients. According to the paper, TCR Vbeta CDR3 sequencing was carried out on about 140 peripheral blood samples, which came from 40 to 45 ophthalmopathy, around 74 hyperthyroidism and approximately 17 progressor patients. Paper-wide results and their limitations: In cross-validation, a model built on a 13 V-J signature told ophthalmopathy apart from stable hyperthyroidism with 87.88% sensitivity and 81% to 82% specificity, and in testing the same model reached 80%/75%. Most expanded thyroid clonotypes (frequency above 0.001) were also detected in blood, suggesting blood repertoires may reflect thyroid immune responses. Sample size was not statistically predetermined, and investigators were not blinded to group allocation. During validation, the model predicted progression to ophthalmopathy a median of roughly 7.1 months ahead of onset, with approximately 71% sensitivity and around 72% specificity.

Stable Graves' hyperthyroidism was defined as no progression to ophthalmopathy during 18 months of follow-up. Hyperthyroidism patients were aged 18 to 65 years and newly diagnosed, with disease duration of less than 2 months. The study excluded patients with uncontrolled infections, other autoimmune diseases, pregnancy or lactation. Diagnoses were established on the basis of clinical symptoms, serum thyroxine and TRAb, thyroid ultrasound, and orbital computed tomography. PBMCs were separated from roughly 9.6 ml of fresh peripheral blood using Ficoll-Paque density gradient centrifugation. Total RNA was extracted using Trizol reagent, and RNA quality was assessed on an Agilent 2100 Bioanalyzer. V sheds 1 base and J sheds 10 bases, leaving 17 bases between their ends. The CDR3 contains 16 residues, cysteine and phenylalanine counted. Just CDR3 DNA is preserved here, 48 bases in frame from base 1. CDR1 MNHNS and CDR2 SASEGT were looked up in the germline V gene.

This clonotype has ten or more counts. Its binding antigen is unknown. Within one base of it there is no much larger clone, and no base qualities were kept. TCR beta CDR3 regions were amplified from RNA transcripts. A first-round RT-PCR of the TCR CDR3 used the HTBI primer set with the Qiagen OneStep RT-PCR kit. A second multiplex PCR round built the libraries, followed by size selection and purification. Sequencing of the libraries was done on an Illumina HiSeq2000 using paired-end 100 bp reads. Concerning the study's data processing: SOAPnuke was used to process the raw data, throwing out any read that contained adapters or uncalled bases, had a mean Phred below 15, or lacked an exact constant-primer or identifier match. High-quality paired reads were merged with COPE v1.2.5, and unique nucleotide sequences were defined as clonotypes. MiTCR v1.1 was used to align the clonotypes against IMGT TRBV, TRBD and TRBJ reference segments. The analysis included only V-J combinations with a frequency above 0.0001, which together covered approximately 99% of the repertoires. The TCS score was defined as F50 (clonal expansion) divided by E x V (chaos), with BLOSUM62-based TCRdist calculated between CDR3 peptides within each V-J. Welch's t-statistics and random forest reduced several hundred V-J features to 13, which were used in a naive Bayes classifier (R e1071). TCRdb handled the public reads itself, with Q25 trimming in fastp and clone calling in MiXCR, and kept productive beta chains. CDR3 protein duplicates are merged, each entry listing the most common genes and DNA. V and J calls and clone size were set by TCRdb, not the authors. Present in this sample are about 400,000 distinct CDR3 sequences, less than 20% of which were seen just once. Of the sample, 7.5% to 9% falls within the top ten clones.

The source material was blood. The receptor was derived from a woman aged 18-29 years with Graves' hyperthyroidism. The chain uses TRBV6-1 and TRBJ1-6, with an unclear D gene assignment. CDR3 region: CASSEGIVGKGSPLHF. The nucleotide sequence reads as follows: TGTGCCAGCAGTGAAGGGATAGTGGGGAAAGGCTCACCCCTCCACTTT.